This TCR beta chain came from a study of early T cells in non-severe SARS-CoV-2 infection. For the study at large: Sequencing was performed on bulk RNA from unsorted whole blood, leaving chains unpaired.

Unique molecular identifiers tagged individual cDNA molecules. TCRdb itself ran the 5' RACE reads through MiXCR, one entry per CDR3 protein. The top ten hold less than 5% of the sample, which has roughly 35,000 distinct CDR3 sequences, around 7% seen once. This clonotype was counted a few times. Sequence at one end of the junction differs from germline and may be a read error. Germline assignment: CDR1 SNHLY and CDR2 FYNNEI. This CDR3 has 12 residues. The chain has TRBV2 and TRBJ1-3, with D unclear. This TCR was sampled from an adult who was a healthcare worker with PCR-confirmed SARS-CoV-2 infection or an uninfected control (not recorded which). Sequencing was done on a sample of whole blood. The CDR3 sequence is CASEGLGNTTYF. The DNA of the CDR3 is TGTGCCAGCGAAGGTCTTGGAAACACCACATATTTT.